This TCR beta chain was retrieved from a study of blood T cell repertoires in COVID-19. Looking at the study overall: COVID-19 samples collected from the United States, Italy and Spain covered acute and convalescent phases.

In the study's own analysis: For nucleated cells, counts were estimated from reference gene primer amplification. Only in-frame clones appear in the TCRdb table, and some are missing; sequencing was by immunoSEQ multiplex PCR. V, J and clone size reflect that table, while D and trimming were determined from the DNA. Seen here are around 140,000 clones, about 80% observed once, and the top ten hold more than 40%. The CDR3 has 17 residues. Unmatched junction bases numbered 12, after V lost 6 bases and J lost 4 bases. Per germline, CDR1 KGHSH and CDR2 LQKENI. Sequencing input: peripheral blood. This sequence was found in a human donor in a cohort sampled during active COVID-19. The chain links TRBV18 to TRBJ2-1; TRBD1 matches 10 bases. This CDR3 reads CASSLLLPGQGYNEQFF. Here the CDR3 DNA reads TGTGCCAGCTCCTTACTTCTTCCGGGACAGGGGTACAATGAGCAGTTCTTC.